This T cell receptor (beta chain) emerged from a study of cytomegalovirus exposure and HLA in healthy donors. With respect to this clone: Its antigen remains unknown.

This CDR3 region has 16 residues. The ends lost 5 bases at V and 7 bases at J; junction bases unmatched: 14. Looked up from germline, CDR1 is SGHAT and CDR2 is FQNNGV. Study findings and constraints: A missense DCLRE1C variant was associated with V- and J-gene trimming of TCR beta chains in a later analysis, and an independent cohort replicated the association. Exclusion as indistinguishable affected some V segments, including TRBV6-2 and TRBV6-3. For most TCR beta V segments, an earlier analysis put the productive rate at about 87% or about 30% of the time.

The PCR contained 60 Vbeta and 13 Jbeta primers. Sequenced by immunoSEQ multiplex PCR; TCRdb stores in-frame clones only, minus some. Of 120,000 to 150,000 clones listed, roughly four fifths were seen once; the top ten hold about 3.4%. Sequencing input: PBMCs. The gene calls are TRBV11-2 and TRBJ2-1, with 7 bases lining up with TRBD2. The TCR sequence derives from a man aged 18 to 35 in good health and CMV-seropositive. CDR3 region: CASSPQLALAVNEQFF. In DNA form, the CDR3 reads TGTGCCAGCAGCCCCCAACTAGCGCTAGCGGTGAATGAGCAGTTCTTC.